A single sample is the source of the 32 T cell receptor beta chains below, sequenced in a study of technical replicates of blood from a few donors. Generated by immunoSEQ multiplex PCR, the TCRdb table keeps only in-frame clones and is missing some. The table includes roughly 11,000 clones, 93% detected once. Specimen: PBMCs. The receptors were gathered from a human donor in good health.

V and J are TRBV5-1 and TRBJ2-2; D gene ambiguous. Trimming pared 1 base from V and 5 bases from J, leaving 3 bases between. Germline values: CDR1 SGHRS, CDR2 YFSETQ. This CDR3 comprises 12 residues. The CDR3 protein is CASSLLTGELFF. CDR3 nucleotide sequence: TGCGCCAGCAGCTTGTTAACCGGGGAGCTGTTTTTT.

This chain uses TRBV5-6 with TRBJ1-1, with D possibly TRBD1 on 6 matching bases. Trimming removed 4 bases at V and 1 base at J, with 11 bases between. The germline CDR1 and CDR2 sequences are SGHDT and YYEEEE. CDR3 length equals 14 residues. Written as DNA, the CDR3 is TGTGCCAGCAGCAGGGACACCTGGAACACTGAAGCTTTCTTT. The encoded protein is CASSRDTWNTEAFF.

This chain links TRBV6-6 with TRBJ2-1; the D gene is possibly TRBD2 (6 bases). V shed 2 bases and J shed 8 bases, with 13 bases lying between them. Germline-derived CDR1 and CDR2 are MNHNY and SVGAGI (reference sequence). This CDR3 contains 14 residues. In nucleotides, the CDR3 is TGTGCCAGCAGTTACGGGGACTTGCTCGATGAGCAGTTCTTC. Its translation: CASSYGDLLDEQFF.

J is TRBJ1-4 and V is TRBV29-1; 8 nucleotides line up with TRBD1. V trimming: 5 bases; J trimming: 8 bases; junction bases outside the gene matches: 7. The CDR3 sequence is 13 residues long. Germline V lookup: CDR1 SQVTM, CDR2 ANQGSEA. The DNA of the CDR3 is TGCAGCGTTATAGACAGGGGAGTGGAAAAACTGTTTTTT. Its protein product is CSVIDRGVEKLFF.

CDR3 sequence: CASSGGQGYQPQHF. The CDR3 region has the DNA TGTGCCAGCAGTGGGGGACAGGGTTATCAGCCCCAGCATTTT. The V and J genes are TRBV2 and TRBJ1-5, with TRBD1 matching 9 bases. The CDR3 spans 14 residues. Germline V CDR1 and CDR2: SNHLY, FYNNEI. Germline trimming cut 4 bases from V and 5 bases from J; bases unmatched to any gene: 3.

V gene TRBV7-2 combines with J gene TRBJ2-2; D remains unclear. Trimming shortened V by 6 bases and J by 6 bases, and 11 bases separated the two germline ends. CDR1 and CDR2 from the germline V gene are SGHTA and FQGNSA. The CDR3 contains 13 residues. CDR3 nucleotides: TGTGCCAGCAGATATCTAGAGGCCGGGGAGCTGTTTTTT. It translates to CASRYLEAGELFF.

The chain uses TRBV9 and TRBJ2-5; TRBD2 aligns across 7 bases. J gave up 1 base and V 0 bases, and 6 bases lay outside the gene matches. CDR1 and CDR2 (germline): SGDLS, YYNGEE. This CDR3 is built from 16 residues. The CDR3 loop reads CASSVGTSGIQETQYF. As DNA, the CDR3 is TGTGCCAGCAGCGTAGGTACAAGCGGGATCCAAGAGACCCAGTACTTC. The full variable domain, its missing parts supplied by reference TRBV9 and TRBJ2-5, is DSGVTQTPKHLITATGQRVTLRCSPRSGDLSVYWYQQSLDQGLQFLIQYYNGEERAKGNILERFSAQQFPDLHSELNLSSLELGDSALYFCASSVGTSGIQETQYFGPGTRLLVL.

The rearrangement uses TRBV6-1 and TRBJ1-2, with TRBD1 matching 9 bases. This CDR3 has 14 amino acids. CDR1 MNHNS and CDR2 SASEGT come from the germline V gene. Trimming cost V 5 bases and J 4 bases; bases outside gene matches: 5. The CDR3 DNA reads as TGTGCCAGCAGTTCTACAGGGGGCCTCTATGGCTACACCTTC. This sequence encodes CASSSTGGLYGYTF.

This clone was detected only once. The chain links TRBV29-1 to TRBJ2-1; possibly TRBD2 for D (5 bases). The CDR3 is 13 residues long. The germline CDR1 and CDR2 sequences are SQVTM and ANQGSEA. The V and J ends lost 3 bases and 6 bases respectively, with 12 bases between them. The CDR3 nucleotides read TGCAGCGTTGAGGCCGGGAATGCCAATGAGCAGTTCTTC. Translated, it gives CSVEAGNANEQFF.

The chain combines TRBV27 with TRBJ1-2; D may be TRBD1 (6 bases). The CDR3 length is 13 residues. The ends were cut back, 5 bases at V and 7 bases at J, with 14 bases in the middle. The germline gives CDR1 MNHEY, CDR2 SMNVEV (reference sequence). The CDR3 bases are TGTGCCAGCAGTCCCACAGGGATAGGTGGCTACACCTTC. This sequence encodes CASSPTGIGGYTF.

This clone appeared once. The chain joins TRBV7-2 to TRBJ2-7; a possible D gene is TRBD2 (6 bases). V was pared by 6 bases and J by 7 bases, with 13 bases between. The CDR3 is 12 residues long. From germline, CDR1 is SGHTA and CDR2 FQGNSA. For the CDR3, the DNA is TGTGCCAGCAGGCTTATTGGGAGGGAGCAGTACTTC. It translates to CASRLIGREQYF.

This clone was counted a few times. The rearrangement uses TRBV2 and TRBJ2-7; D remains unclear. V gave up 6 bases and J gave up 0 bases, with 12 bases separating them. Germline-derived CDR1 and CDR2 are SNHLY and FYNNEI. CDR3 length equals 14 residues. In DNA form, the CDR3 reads TGTGCCAGCAGGTCCATAGTTAGCTCCTACGAGCAGTACTTC. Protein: CASRSIVSSYEQYF.

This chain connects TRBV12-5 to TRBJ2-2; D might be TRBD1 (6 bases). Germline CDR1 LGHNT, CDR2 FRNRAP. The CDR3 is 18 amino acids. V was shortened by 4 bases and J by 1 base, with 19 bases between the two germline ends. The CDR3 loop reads CASGSIHRDTLNTGELFF. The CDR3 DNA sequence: TGTGCTAGTGGTTCTATCCACCGGGACACTTTGAACACCGGGGAGCTGTTTTTT. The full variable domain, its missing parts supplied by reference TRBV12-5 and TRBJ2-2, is DARVTQTPRHKVTEMGQEVTMRCQPILGHNTVFWYRQTMMQGLELLAYFRNRAPLDDSGMPKDRFSAEMPDATLATLKIQPSEPRDSAVYFCASGSIHRDTLNTGELFFGEGSRLTVL.

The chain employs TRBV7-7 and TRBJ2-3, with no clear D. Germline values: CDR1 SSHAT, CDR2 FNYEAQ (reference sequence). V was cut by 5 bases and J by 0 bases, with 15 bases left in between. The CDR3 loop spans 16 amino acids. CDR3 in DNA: TGTGCCAGCAGCCCTTTTCGAGCGTCTAGCACAGATACGCAGTATTTT. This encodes CASSPFRASSTDTQYF.

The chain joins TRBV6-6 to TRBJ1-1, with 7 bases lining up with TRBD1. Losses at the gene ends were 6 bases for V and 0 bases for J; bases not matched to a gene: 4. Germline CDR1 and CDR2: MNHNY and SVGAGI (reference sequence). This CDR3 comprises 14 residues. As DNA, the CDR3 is TGTGCCAGCAGACGCGGACAGGTGAACACTGAAGCTTTCTTT. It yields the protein CASRRGQVNTEAFF.

The CDR3 loop is CAWIPPMNTEAFF. As DNA, the CDR3 is TGTGCCTGGATTCCTCCTATGAACACTGAAGCTTTCTTT. This chain connects TRBV30 to TRBJ1-1, with D unresolved. CDR1 GTSNPN and CDR2 SVGIG come from the germline V gene (reference sequence). The CDR3 loop spans 13 amino acids. With 4 bases removed from V and 0 bases from J, the gap between germline ends came to 9 bases.

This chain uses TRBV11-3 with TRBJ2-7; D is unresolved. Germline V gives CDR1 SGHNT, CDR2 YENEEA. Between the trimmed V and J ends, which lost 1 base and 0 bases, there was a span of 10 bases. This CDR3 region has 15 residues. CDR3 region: CASSLGADPSYEQYF. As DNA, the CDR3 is TGTGCCAGCAGCTTAGGTGCGGATCCCTCCTACGAGCAGTACTTC.

In DNA form, the CDR3 reads TGTGCCAGCACTTTCACCGGGGAGCTGTTTTTT. Its protein is CASTFTGELFF. The chain combines TRBV6-1 with TRBJ2-2, with unresolved D. V shed 7 bases and J shed 4 bases, with 4 bases lying between them. The germline gives CDR1 MNHNS, CDR2 SASEGT. The length of the CDR3 is 11 residues.

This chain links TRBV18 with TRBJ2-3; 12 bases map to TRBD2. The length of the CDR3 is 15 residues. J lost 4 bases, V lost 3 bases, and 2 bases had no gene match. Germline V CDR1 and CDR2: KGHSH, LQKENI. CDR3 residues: CASSPTSGSPDTQYF. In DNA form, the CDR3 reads TGTGCCAGCTCACCGACTAGCGGGAGCCCAGATACGCAGTATTTT.

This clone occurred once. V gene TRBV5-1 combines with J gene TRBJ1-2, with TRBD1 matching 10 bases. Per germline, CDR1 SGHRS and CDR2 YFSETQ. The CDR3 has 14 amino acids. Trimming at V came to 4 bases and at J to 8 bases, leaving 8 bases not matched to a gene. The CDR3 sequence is CASSPPGQGSGYTF. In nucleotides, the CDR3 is TGCGCCAGCAGCCCTCCGGGACAGGGGAGCGGCTACACCTTC.

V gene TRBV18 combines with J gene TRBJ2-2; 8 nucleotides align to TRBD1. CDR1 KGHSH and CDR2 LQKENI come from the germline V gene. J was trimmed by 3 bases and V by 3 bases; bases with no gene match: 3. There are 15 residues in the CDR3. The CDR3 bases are TGTGCCAGCTCACCCCGGACAGGGCACACCGGGGAGCTGTTTTTT. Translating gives CASSPRTGHTGELFF.

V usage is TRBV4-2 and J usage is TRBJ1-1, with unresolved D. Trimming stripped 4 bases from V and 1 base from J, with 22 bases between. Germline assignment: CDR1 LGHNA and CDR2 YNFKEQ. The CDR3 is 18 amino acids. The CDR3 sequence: CASSPRGPGRPPNTEAFF. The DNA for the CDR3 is TGTGCCAGCAGCCCACGAGGGCCGGGCAGACCCCCGAACACTGAAGCTTTCTTT.

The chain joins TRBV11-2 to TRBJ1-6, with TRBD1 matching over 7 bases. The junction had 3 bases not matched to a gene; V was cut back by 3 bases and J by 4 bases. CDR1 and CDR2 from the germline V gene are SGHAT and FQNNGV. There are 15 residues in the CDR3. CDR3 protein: CASSLDRTYNSPLHF. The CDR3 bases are TGTGCCAGCAGCTTGGACAGGACTTATAATTCACCCCTCCACTTT.

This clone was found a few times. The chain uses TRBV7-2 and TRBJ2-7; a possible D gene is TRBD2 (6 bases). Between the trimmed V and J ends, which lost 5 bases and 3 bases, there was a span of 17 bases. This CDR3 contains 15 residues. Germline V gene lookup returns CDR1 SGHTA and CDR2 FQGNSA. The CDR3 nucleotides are TGTGCCAGCAGCCACCCTCCGGGACTCGGCTACGAGCAGTACTTC. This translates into CASSHPPGLGYEQYF.

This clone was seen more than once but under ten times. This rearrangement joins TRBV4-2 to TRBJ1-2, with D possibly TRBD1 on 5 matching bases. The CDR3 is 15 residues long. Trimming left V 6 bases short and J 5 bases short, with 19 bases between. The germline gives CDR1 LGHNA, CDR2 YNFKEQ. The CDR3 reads CASRRDDSGVYGYTF. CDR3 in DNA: TGTGCCAGCAGGCGGGACGACAGTGGCGTTTATGGCTACACCTTC.

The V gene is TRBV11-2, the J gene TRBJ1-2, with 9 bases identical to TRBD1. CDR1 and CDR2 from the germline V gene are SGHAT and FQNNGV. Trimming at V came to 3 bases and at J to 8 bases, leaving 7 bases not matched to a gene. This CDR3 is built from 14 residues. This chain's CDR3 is CASSFDTGGAGYTF. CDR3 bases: TGTGCCAGCAGCTTCGATACAGGGGGCGCAGGCTACACCTTC.

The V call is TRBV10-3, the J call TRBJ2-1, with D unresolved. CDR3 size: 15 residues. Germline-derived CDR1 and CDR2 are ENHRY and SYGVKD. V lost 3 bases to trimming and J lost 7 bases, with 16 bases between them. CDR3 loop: CAISDTEPSKNEQFF. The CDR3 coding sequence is TGTGCCATCAGTGACACCGAGCCAAGTAAGAATGAGCAGTTCTTC.

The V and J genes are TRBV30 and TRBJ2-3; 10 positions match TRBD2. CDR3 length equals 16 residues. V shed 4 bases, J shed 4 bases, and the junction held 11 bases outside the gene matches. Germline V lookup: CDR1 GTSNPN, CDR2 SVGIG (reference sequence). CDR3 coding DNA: TGTGCCTGGACCAGTGGTCTAGCGGGAGCCGCAGATACGCAGTATTTT. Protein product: CAWTSGLAGAADTQYF.

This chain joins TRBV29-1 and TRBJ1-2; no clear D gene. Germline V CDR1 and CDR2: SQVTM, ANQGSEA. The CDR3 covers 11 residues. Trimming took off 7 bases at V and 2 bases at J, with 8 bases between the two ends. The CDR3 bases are TGCAGCGGACTCGAAAACTATGGCTACACCTTC. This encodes CSGLENYGYTF.

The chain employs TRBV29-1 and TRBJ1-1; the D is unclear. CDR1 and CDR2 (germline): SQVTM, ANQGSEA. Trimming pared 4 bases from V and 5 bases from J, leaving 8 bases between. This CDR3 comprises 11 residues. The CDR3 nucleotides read TGCAGCGTTGTGCCAGTTACTGAAGCTTTCTTT. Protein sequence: CSVVPVTEAFF. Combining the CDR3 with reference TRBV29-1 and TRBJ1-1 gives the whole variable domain SAVISQKPSRDICQRGTSLTIQCQVDSQVTMMFWYRQQPGQSLTLIATANQGSEATYESGFVIDKFPISRPNLTFSTLTVSNMSPEDSSIYLCSVVPVTEAFFGQGTRLTVV.

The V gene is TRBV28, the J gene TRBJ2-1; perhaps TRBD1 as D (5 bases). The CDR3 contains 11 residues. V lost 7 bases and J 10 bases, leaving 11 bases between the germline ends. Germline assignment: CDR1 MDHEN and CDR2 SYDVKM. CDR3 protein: CASTIRGEQFF. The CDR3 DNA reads TGTGCCAGCACCATAAGGGGCGAGCAGTTCTTC.

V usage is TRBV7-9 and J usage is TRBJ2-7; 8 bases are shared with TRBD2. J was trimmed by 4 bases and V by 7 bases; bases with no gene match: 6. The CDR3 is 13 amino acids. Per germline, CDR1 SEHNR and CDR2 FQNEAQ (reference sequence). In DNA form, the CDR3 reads TGTGCCAGCAACCGAGCGGGAGTTTACGAGCAGTACTTC. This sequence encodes CASNRAGVYEQYF.